This paragraph covers one T cell receptor beta chain sequence. The antigen is undetermined. Produced via immunoSEQ multiplex PCR; TCRdb's table is partial and in-frame only. Among over 35,000 clones listed, about 80% were seen once. These data are taken from a study of lymphopenia after photon versus proton radiotherapy. The study's findings and limits: Oligoclonal CD8+ Temra expansion after nadir drove photon patients' diversity drop. Only patients who died were analyzed for survival; proton advantage is unproven. Post-nadir TCR diversity decline inversely tracked overall survival among those who died. Relative stability marked proton patients; photon patients lost diversity and naive cells.

Germline V lookup: CDR1 GTSNPN, CDR2 SVGIG (reference sequence). The CDR3 consists of 13 residues. The J segment lost 6 bases and the V segment lost 4 bases, leaving 5 bases of the junction unmatched. The clonotype comes from a woman aged 70-85 years with pancreatic cancer. The chain links TRBV30 to TRBJ2-7; 11 nucleotides agree with TRBD2. The specimen was peripheral blood, collected from a patient treated with proton-based radiotherapy. CDR3 sequence: CAWILAGGVEQYF. The CDR3 coding sequence is TGTGCCTGGATATTAGCGGGAGGGGTCGAGCAGTACTTC.